This T cell receptor beta chain was recovered during a study of CD8 T cells in ankylosing spondylitis. Germline loops: CDR1 SEHNR, CDR2 FQNEAQ (reference sequence). This CDR3 comprises 14 residues. V was shortened by 1 base and J by 0 bases, with 5 bases between the two germline ends. As to this clonotype: Its target is unknown.

Quantitative 5'-RACE was performed with molecular barcodes, and it yielded the TCR beta libraries. TCRdb re-called the 5' RACE reads through MiXCR, storing one row per CDR3 protein. The data hold about 700,000 distinct CDR3 sequences, with around 20% observed a single time. Study conclusions and caveats: Disease-linked clones bore a CD8+ phenotype and were relatively rare in peripheral blood. Seemingly characteristic of ankylosing spondylitis blood was a TCR beta motif consisting of about 8 highly homologous variants. Certain motif variants had earlier appeared in reactive arthritis synovial fluid and blood. Reportedly, matched ankylosing spondylitis synovial fluid was significantly enriched for disease-linked clones.

The source is a male donor with ankylosing spondylitis. The chain carries TRBV7-9 and TRBJ2-3, with D unclear. The sequencing input was blood, either unsorted or a sorted T cell fraction (not recorded which). The DNA of the CDR3 is TGTGCCAGCAGCTTAGAGGCTAGCACAGATACGCAGTATTTT. As protein: CASSLEASTDTQYF. The whole variable domain, filled in from reference TRBV7-9 and TRBJ2-3, reads DTGVSQNPRHKITKRGQNVTFRCDPISEHNRLYWYRQTLGQGPEFLTYFQNEAQLEKSRLLSDRFSAERPKGSFSTLEIQRTEQGDSAMYLCASSLEASTDTQYFGPGTRLTVL.